The 26 T cell receptor beta chains below all came from one sample that was sequenced in a study of cytomegalovirus exposure and HLA in healthy donors. Sequencing was performed with immunoSEQ multiplex PCR; in TCRdb, only in-frame clones are kept and a portion is missing. In the table there are 75,000 to 90,000 clones, almost 97% of which are singletons. Sample: PBMCs. The source is a man aged 18 to 35 in good health and CMV-seropositive.

The gene calls are TRBV28 and TRBJ2-5, with a possible D match to TRBD1 (5 bases). The germline CDR1 and CDR2 sequences are MDHEN and SYDVKM. CDR3 length equals 14 residues. Between the trimmed V and J ends, which lost 1 base and 5 bases, there was a span of 11 bases. The CDR3 sequence is CASSLSQGRETQYF. The CDR3 DNA is TGTGCCAGCAGTTTATCTCAGGGTAGGGAGACCCAGTACTTC.

CDR3 DNA sequence: TGTGCCAGCAGCGGGAAGGACACAGATACGCAGTATTTT. It encodes CASSGKDTDTQYF. V usage is TRBV6-1 and J usage is TRBJ2-3; D is possibly TRBD2 (5 bases). Trimming took 6 bases from V and 2 from J, leaving 9 bases between them. CDR3 length: 13 amino acids. The germline V gene has CDR1 MNHNS and CDR2 SASEGT.

The CDR3 region is CASSSGVVGEQYF. The CDR3 nucleotides are TGTGCCAGCAGCTCAGGGGTGGTCGGCGAGCAGTACTTC. The gene calls are TRBV7-3 and TRBJ2-7; possibly TRBD1 for D (6 bases). The CDR3 is 13 residues long. Germline V gene sequence: CDR1 SGHTA, CDR2 FQGTGA. V was pared by 4 bases and J by 6 bases, with 13 bases between.

The V and J genes are TRBV7-9 and TRBJ1-6; 7 bases align to TRBD1. Trimming at V came to 5 bases and at J to 6 bases, leaving 7 bases not matched to a gene. Germline CDR1 SEHNR, CDR2 FQNEAQ (reference sequence). This CDR3 contains 15 residues. CDR3 nucleotides: TGTGCCAGCAGCCGAGGACAGGCGATTAATTCACCCCTCCACTTT. It specifies CASSRGQAINSPLHF.

The J gene is TRBJ1-1, the V gene TRBV19; 9 bases agree with TRBD1. Germline lookup yields CDR1 LNHDA and CDR2 SQIVND (reference sequence). The CDR3 totals 14 residues. V gave up 5 bases and J gave up 3 bases; unmatched junction bases: 4. The CDR3 DNA sequence: TGTGCCAGTAGTTTCAGACAGGGGGACACTGAAGCTTTCTTT. Amino acids: CASSFRQGDTEAFF.

This clone was recorded a few times. The V and J genes are TRBV28 and TRBJ1-4; D possibly corresponds to TRBD1 (6 bases). The germline V gene encodes CDR1 MDHEN and CDR2 SYDVKM. The CDR3 sequence is 14 residues long. Trimming left V 4 bases short and J 10 bases short, with 16 bases between. The CDR3 protein is CASSSQPQQGKLFF. The CDR3 DNA reads TGTGCCAGCAGTTCCCAACCCCAACAGGGAAAACTGTTTTTT.

Only one count was recorded for this clone. The chain has TRBV6-4 and TRBJ2-1; D call uncertain. The CDR3 runs 14 residues. Germline V gene lookup returns CDR1 MRHNA and CDR2 SNTAGT. Trimming took off 0 bases at V and 4 bases at J, with 7 bases between the two ends. CDR3 protein: CASSDSRDYNEQFF. The CDR3 DNA is TGTGCCAGCAGTGACTCGAGAGATTACAATGAGCAGTTCTTC.

This chain links TRBV4-2 with TRBJ2-5; 9 nucleotides align to TRBD1. Trimming took 0 bases from V and 5 from J; bases not matched to a gene: 4. Germline CDR1 reads LGHNA; CDR2 reads YNFKEQ. This CDR3 has 15 amino acids. CDR3 region: CASSQEDRGQETQYF. The CDR3 bases are TGTGCCAGCAGCCAAGAGGACAGGGGACAGGAGACCCAGTACTTC.

The chain combines TRBV5-6 with TRBJ1-1; D gene uncertain. Germline CDR1 is SGHDT and CDR2 is YYEEEE. This CDR3 has 13 amino acids. Deletions cut 4 bases from V and 5 bases from J, with 12 bases between. CDR3 sequence (DNA): TGTGCCAGCAGCCCCACCTTGCGGACTGAAGCTTTCTTT. Its translation: CASSPTLRTEAFF.

The chain couples TRBV9 to TRBJ1-2; the D gene is possibly TRBD1 (6 bases). The CDR3 has 15 amino acids. Per the germline V gene, CDR1 is SGDLS and CDR2 is YYNGEE. V was cut by 3 bases and J by 4 bases, with 16 bases left in between. CDR3 region: CASSEQTGTFYGYTF. The CDR3 DNA is TGTGCCAGCAGCGAACAAACCGGGACATTCTATGGCTACACCTTC.

V and J are TRBV29-1 and TRBJ1-2; maybe TRBD1 (6 bases). CDR3 length: 13 residues. Germline V CDR1 and CDR2: SQVTM, ANQGSEA. Trimming pared 5 bases from V and 1 base from J, leaving 11 bases between. CDR3: CSVSDSFNYGYTF. CDR3 bases: TGCAGCGTTTCGGACAGTTTTAACTATGGCTACACCTTC.

The sample holds one count of this clone. The V call is TRBV5-8, the J call TRBJ1-5; 7 positions agree with TRBD1. The CDR3 has 15 amino acids. J was trimmed by 2 bases and V by 4 bases; bases with no gene match: 6. From germline, CDR1 is SGHTS and CDR2 YDEGEE. The DNA of the CDR3 is TGTGCCAGCAGCCGACAGGGTTGGGGCAATCAGCCCCAGCATTTT. It specifies CASSRQGWGNQPQHF.

This chain links TRBV7-9 with TRBJ2-7; D is unresolved. The ends were cut back, 5 bases at V and 2 bases at J, with 7 bases in the middle. The CDR3 extends over 12 amino acids. Germline CDR1 SEHNR, CDR2 FQNEAQ (reference sequence). CDR3 DNA sequence: TGTGCCAGCAGCGCTACTCCCTACGAGCAGTACTTC. Translation: CASSATPYEQYF.

This rearrangement joins TRBV18 to TRBJ2-7; TRBD2 is a possible D gene (6 bases). Trimming pared 3 bases from V and 0 bases from J, leaving 15 bases between. This CDR3 has 16 residues. Germline V gene lookup returns CDR1 KGHSH and CDR2 LQKENI. The CDR3 spells CASSPFRDSISYEQYF. Written as DNA, the CDR3 is TGTGCCAGCTCACCCTTTAGGGACTCGATCTCCTACGAGCAGTACTTC.

The chain uses TRBV11-2 and TRBJ2-1; the match to TRBD2 covers 9 bases. V was pared by 1 base and J by 8 bases, with 9 bases of the junction left unmatched. The length of the CDR3 is 16 residues. From germline, CDR1 is SGHAT and CDR2 FQNNGV. For the CDR3, the DNA is TGTGCCAGCAGCTTAGTGCCTAGCGGGAAAGACGATGAGCAGTTCTTC. It is translated as CASSLVPSGKDDEQFF.

This clone is a singleton in its sample. Here the CDR3 DNA reads TGTGCCAGTCTCACAGGGAACACCGGGGAGCTGTTTTTT. This translates into CASLTGNTGELFF. The chain joins TRBV6-5 to TRBJ2-2; perhaps TRBD1 as D (5 bases). CDR1 MNHEY and CDR2 SVGAGI come from the germline V gene. The CDR3 length is 13 residues. V was clipped by 9 bases and J by 1 base, with 9 bases between them.

The chain has TRBV7-9 and TRBJ1-2, with 8 bases fitting TRBD1. Losses at the gene ends were 5 bases for V and 8 bases for J; bases not matched to a gene: 4. CDR3 length equals 12 residues. Per germline, CDR1 SEHNR and CDR2 FQNEAQ (reference sequence). The CDR3 is CASSPTGVGYTF. For the CDR3, the DNA is TGTGCCAGCAGCCCGACAGGGGTCGGCTACACCTTC.

J is TRBJ2-2 and V is TRBV10-3; 9 positions match TRBD1. The V and J ends lost 0 bases and 5 bases, in that order; junction bases with no gene match: 4. The CDR3 spans 16 residues. CDR1 and CDR2 from the germline V gene are ENHRY and SYGVKD. The CDR3 sequence: CAISESPGTGTGELFF. CDR3 sequence (DNA): TGTGCCATCAGTGAGTCTCCCGGGACAGGGACCGGGGAGCTGTTTTTT.

The rearrangement uses TRBV2 and TRBJ2-3, with TRBD1 identical over 9 bases. CDR1 is SNHLY and CDR2 is FYNNEI in the germline V gene. The CDR3 is made up of 14 amino acids. V was clipped by 6 bases and J by 4 bases; unmatched bases: 5. The CDR3 reads CASRGDRAADTQYF. The CDR3 DNA reads TGTGCCAGCAGGGGGGACAGGGCCGCAGATACGCAGTATTTT.

This clone was detected only a few times. The chain combines TRBV27 with TRBJ2-7, with TRBD2 identical over 13 bases. This CDR3 is 15 amino acids long. The junction had 15 bases not matched to a gene; V was cut back by 6 bases and J by 13 bases. CDR1 and CDR2 from the germline V gene are MNHEY and SMNVEV (reference sequence). CDR3 amino acids: CASRSTSGRVSQEYF. In nucleotides, the CDR3 is TGTGCCAGCAGGTCTACTAGCGGGAGGGTTTCTCAAGAATACTTC.

This chain uses TRBV1 with TRBJ2-7; the D call in the table, TRBD2, was not verified against the DNA. TRBV1 is labeled a pseudogene. The CDR3 loop spans 16 amino acids. The CDR3 sequence: CTSSQALREAAYEQYF. DNA for the CDR3: TGCACCAGCAGCCAAGCCCTCCGGGAGGCAGCCTACGAGCAGTACTTC.

The CDR3 here is CASSLAAGTEAFF. Here the CDR3 DNA reads TGTGCCAGCAGCTTAGCTGCCGGGACTGAAGCTTTCTTT. The rearrangement uses TRBV7-6 and TRBJ1-1; no reliable D call. The CDR3 contains 13 residues. The germline V and J ends were trimmed by 0 bases and 5 bases, with 7 bases remaining between them. The germline V gene has CDR1 SGHVS and CDR2 FNYEAQ.

V and J are TRBV5-4 and TRBJ1-1; tentatively, D is TRBD1 (5 bases). This CDR3 region has 15 residues. Germline lookup yields CDR1 SGHNT and CDR2 YYREEE (reference sequence). V was shortened by 0 bases and J by 6 bases, with 15 bases between the two germline ends. The CDR3 nucleotides are TGTGCCAGCAGCTTGGGGGTGGGGGGGACCCCTGAAGCTTTCTTT. Translated, it gives CASSLGVGGTPEAFF.

The chain joins TRBV15 to TRBJ2-3; D is unresolved. CDR1 and CDR2 from the germline V gene are LNHNV and YYDKDF (reference sequence). The CDR3 has 16 amino acids. With 5 bases removed from V and 0 bases from J, the gap between germline ends came to 15 bases. CDR3 residues: CATSGQRMSSTDTQYF. The CDR3 DNA is TGTGCCACCAGCGGCCAGAGGATGAGTAGCACAGATACGCAGTATTTT. Combining the CDR3 with reference TRBV15 and TRBJ2-3 gives the whole variable domain DAMVIQNPRYQVTQFGKPVTLSCSQTLNHNVMYWYQQKSSQAPKLLFHYYDKDFNNEADTPDNFQSRRPNTSFCFLDIRSPGLGDTAMYLCATSGQRMSSTDTQYFGPGTRLTVL.

J is TRBJ2-5 and V is TRBV7-9, with D possibly matching TRBD1 (5 bases). The CDR3 sequence is 14 residues long. Deletions cut 2 bases from V and 5 bases from J, with 12 bases between. The germline V gene has CDR1 SEHNR and CDR2 FQNEAQ (reference sequence). The CDR3 reads CASSLSGQWETQYF. The CDR3 nucleotides read TGTGCCAGCAGCTTATCAGGGCAGTGGGAGACCCAGTACTTC.

The V gene is TRBV5-4, the J gene TRBJ2-2; D not certain. The germline V gene has CDR1 SGHNT and CDR2 YYREEE (reference sequence). This CDR3 contains 13 residues. Between the trimmed V and J ends, which lost 0 bases and 5 bases, there was a span of 5 bases. The DNA of the CDR3 is TGTGCCAGCAGCTTGGCACAGACCGGGGAGCTGTTTTTT. Translated: CASSLAQTGELFF.